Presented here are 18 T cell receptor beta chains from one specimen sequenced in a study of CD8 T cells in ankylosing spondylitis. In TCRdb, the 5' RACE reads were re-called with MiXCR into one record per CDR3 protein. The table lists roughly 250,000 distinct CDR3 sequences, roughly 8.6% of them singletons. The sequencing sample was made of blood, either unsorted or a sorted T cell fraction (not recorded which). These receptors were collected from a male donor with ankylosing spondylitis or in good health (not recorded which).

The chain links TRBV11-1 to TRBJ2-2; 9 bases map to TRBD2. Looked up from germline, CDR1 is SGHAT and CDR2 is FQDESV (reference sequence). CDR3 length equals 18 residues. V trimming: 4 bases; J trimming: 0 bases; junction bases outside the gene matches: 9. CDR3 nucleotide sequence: TGTGCCAGCAGCTCGTTTCCGCGACTAGCGGCGAACACCGGGGAGCTGTTTTTT. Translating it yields CASSSFPRLAANTGELFF.

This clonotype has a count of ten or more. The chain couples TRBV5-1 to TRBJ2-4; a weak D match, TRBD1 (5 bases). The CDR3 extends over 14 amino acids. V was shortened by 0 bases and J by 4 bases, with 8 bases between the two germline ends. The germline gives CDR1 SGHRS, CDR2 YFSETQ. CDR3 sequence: CASSLAAGKNIQYF. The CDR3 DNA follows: TGCGCCAGCAGCTTGGCGGCAGGGAAAAACATTCAGTACTTC.

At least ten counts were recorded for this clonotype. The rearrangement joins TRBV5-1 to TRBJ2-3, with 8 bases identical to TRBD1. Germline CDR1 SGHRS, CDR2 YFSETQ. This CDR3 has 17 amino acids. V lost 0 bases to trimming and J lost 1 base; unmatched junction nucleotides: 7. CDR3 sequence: CASSLVGGQGRTDTQYF. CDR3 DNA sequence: TGCGCCAGCAGCTTGGTAGGCGGACAGGGTCGCACAGATACGCAGTATTTT.

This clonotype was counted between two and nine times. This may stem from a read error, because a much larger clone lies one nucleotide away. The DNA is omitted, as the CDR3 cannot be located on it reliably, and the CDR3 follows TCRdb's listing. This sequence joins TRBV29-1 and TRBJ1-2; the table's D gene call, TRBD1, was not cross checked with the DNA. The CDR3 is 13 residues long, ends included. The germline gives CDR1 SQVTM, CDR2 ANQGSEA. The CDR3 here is CSVVGQGILGYPF.

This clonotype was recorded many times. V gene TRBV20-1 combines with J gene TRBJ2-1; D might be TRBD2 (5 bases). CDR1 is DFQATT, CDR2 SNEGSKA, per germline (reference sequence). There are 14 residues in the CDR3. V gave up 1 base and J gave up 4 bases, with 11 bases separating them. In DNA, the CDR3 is TGCAGTGCTAGAGCCCCAACGGGATACAATGAGCAGTTCTTC. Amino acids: CSARAPTGYNEQFF.

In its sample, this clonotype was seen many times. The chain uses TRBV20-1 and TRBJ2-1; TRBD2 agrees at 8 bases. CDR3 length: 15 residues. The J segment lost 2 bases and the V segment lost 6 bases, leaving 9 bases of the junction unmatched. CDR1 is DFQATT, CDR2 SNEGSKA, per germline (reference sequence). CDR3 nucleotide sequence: TGCAGTGCGGAGTTAGCGGGACTACCCTACAATGAGCAGTTCTTC. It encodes CSAELAGLPYNEQFF.

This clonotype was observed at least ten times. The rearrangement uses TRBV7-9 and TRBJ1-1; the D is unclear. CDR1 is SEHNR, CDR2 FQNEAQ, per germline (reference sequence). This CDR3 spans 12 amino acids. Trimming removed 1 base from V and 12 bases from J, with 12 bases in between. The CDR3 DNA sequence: TGTGCCAGCAGCTTAGAGGGCAGAATACCTTTCTTT. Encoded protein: CASSLEGRIPFF.

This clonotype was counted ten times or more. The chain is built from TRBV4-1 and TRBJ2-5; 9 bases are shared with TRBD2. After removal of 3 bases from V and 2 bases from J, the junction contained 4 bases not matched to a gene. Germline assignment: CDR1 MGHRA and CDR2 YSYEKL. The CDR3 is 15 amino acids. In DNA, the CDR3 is TGCGCCAGCAGCCAGACTAGCGGCCCTCAAGAGACCCAGTACTTC. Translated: CASSQTSGPQETQYF.

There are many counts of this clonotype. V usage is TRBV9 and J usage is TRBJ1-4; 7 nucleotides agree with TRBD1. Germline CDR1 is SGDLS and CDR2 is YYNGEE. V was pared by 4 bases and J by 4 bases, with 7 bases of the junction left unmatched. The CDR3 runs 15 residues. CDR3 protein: CASSKTGVLNEKLFF. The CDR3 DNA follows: TGTGCCAGCAGCAAAACAGGGGTTCTTAATGAAAAACTGTTTTTT.

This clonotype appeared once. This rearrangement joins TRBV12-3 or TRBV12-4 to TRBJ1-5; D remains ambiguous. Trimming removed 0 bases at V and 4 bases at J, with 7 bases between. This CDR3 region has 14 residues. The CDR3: CASSLANRNQPQHF. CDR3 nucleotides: TGTGCCAGCAGTTTAGCGAACCGAAATCAGCCCCAGCATTTT.

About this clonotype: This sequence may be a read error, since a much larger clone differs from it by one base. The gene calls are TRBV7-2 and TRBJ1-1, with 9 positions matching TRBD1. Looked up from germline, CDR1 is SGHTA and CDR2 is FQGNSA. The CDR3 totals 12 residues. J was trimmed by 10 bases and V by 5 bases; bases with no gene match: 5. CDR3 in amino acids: CASSLQQGAAFF. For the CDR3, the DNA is TGTGCCAGCAGCCTACAACAGGGGGCAGCTTTCTTT.

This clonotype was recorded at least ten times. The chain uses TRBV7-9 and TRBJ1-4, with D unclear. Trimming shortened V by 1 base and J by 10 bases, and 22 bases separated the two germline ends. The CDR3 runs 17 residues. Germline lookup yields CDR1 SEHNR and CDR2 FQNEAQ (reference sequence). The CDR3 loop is CASSLVGIDTRRGKLFF. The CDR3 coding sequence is TGTGCCAGCAGCTTAGTGGGGATCGACACGCGACGAGGAAAACTGTTTTTT.

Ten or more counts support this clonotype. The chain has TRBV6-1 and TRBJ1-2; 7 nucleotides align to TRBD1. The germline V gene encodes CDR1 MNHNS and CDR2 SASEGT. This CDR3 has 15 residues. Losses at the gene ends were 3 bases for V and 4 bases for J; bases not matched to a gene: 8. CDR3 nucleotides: TGTGCCAGCAGTGAGGGAGACAGGGTCGTCTATGGCTACACCTTC. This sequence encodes CASSEGDRVVYGYTF.

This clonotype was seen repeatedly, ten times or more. CDR3 in amino acids: CASSQGWMSTHEQYF. The DNA for the CDR3 is TGCGCCAGCAGCCAAGGTTGGATGAGTACCCACGAGCAGTACTTC. The J gene is TRBJ2-7, the V gene TRBV4-3; D unclear. The CDR3 contains 15 residues. With 1 base removed from V and 5 bases from J, the gap between germline ends came to 15 bases. The germline CDR1 and CDR2 sequences are LGHNA and YSLEER.

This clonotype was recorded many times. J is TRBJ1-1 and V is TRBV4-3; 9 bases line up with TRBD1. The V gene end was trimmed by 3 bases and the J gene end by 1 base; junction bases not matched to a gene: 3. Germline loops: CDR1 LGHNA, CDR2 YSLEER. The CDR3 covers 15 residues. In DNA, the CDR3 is TGCGCCAGCAGCCAGGGGGACAGGGCGAACACTGAAGCTTTCTTT. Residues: CASSQGDRANTEAFF.

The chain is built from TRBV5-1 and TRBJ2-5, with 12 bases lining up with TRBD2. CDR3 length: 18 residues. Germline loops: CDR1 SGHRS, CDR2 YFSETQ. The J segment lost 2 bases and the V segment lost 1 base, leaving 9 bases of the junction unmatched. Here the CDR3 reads CASSLPLAGGPGQETQYF. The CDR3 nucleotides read TGCGCCAGCAGCTTGCCCCTAGCGGGGGGGCCAGGGCAAGAGACCCAGTACTTC.

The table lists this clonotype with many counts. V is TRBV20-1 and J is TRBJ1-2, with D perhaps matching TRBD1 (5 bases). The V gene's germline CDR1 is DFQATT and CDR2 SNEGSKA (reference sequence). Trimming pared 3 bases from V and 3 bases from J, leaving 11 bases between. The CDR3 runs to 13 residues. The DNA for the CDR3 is TGCAGTGCTAGTAGGCAGGGCCACTATGGCTACACCTTC. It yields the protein CSASRQGHYGYTF.

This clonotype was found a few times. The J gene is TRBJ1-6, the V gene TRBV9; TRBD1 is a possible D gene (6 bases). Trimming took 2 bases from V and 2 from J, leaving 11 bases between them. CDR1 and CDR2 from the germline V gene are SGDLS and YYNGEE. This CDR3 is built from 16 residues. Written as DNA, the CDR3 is TGTGCCAGCAGCGTGAAGGGGGGCCCCTATAATTCACCCCTCCACTTT. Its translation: CASSVKGGPYNSPLHF.